The present entry profiles one T cell receptor beta chain with its context. An end of the junction differs from the germline gene, which may be a read error. The sample belongs to a study of blood T cell repertoires in COVID-19. Study-wide background: Both acute and convalescent COVID-19 samples were obtained from the United States, Italy and Spain.

This CDR3 has 12 residues. In germline, CDR1 is SNHLY, CDR2 FYNNEI. Original methodology: It was from reference gene primer amplification that nucleated cell counts were estimated. Assay: immunoSEQ multiplex PCR; the TCRdb copy retains only in-frame clones and omits some. V and J calls and clone size are as listed in that table; D and trimming were resolved from the DNA. The sample yields about 130,000 clones, roughly 80% seen once. This chain uses TRBV2 with TRBJ1-1; D is possibly TRBD1 (6 bases). Material for sequencing was peripheral blood. The sequence was obtained from a man older than 75 with COVID-19, enrolled during active disease. Written as DNA, the CDR3 is TGTGTCAGCAATCAGGGGAGGGGCGAAGCTTTCTTT. This translates into CVSNQGRGEAFF.